The 28 T cell receptor beta chains presented below share a single source sample, sequenced in a study of shared clonotypes between healthy human individuals. The assay was immunoSEQ multiplex PCR, and TCRdb's table has in-frame clones only and misses some. This sample has about 2.4 million clones; over 85% occur once, and the top ten carry about 0.34%. Specimen: naive CD4+ T cells from PBMCs. Stated subset: CD45RA+ positively selected. The receptors were gathered from a man aged 18 to 35 in good health. Some clones in this sample may be carry-over from other donors' samples.

The chain joins TRBV7-7 to TRBJ2-5; 7 nucleotides agree with TRBD2. In germline, CDR1 is SSHAT, CDR2 FNYEAQ (reference sequence). J gave up 5 bases and V 5 bases, and 5 bases lay outside the gene matches. The CDR3 sequence is 13 residues long. CDR3 nucleotides: TGTGCCAGCAGCAATAGCGGGTCGGAGACCCAGTACTTC. Its translation: CASSNSGSETQYF.

Note on this clone: The same CDR3 also results from other DNA sequences found in this sample. The genes are TRBV28 and TRBJ1-1, with D uncertain. CDR3 size: 11 residues. From germline, CDR1 is MDHEN and CDR2 SYDVKM. V was pared by 9 bases and J by 1 base, with 6 bases between. CDR3: CASTGNTEAFF. CDR3 coding DNA: TGTGCCAGTACGGGGAACACTGAAGCTTTCTTT.

V usage is TRBV28 and J usage is TRBJ1-4, with D unclear. Germline V gene data show CDR1 as MDHEN and CDR2 as SYDVKM. This CDR3 is 13 amino acids long. Trimming stripped 5 bases from V and 8 bases from J, with 12 bases between. This CDR3 is CASSAGDTEKLFF. CDR3 coding DNA: TGTGCCAGCAGTGCCGGAGACACAGAAAAACTGTTTTTT. The whole variable domain, remainder taken from reference TRBV28 and TRBJ1-4, is DVKVTQSSRYLVKRTGEKVFLECVQDMDHENMFWYRQDPGLGLRLIYFSYDVKMKEKGDIPEGYSVSREKKERFSLILESASTNQTSMYLCASSAGDTEKLFFGSGTQLSVL.

The chain carries TRBV7-9 and TRBJ2-7; D is ambiguous. The CDR3 is 15 amino acids. The V gene's germline CDR1 is SEHNR and CDR2 FQNEAQ (reference sequence). The ends were cut back, 1 base at V and 0 bases at J, with 10 bases in the middle. For the CDR3, the DNA is TGTGCCAGCAGCTTAGACCCCGACTCCTCCTACGAGCAGTACTTC. Amino acids: CASSLDPDSSYEQYF.

The chain has TRBV11-1 and TRBJ2-7, with a tentative D call TRBD1 (5 bases). The CDR3 length is 16 residues. V dropped 1 base and J dropped 0 bases, with 13 bases sitting between them. Per the germline V gene, CDR1 is SGHAT and CDR2 is FQDESV (reference sequence). The CDR3 nucleotides are TGTGCCAGCAGCTTAGGGAGACAGAGGAGCTCCTACGAGCAGTACTTC. Translation gives CASSLGRQRSSYEQYF.

V and J are TRBV2 and TRBJ1-5; 11 bases match TRBD1. CDR1 is SNHLY and CDR2 is FYNNEI in the germline V gene. After removal of 5 bases from V and 6 bases from J, the junction contained 3 bases not matched to a gene. This CDR3 is built from 14 residues. The CDR3 DNA is TGTGCCAGCAGTTCCGGGACAGGGGGTCAGCCCCAGCATTTT. It is translated as CASSSGTGGQPQHF.

This chain joins TRBV6-4 and TRBJ2-7; possible D gene TRBD2, 5 bases. The CDR3 runs to 13 residues. The ends were cut back, 4 bases at V and 9 bases at J, with 16 bases in the middle. Germline V gene sequence: CDR1 MRHNA, CDR2 SNTAGT. The CDR3 loop is CASSAELGFGQYF. For the CDR3, the DNA is TGTGCCAGCAGTGCCGAACTAGGTTTTGGGCAGTACTTC.

Concerning this clone itself: The same CDR3 arises from other DNA sequences in this sample as well. This rearrangement joins TRBV7-9 to TRBJ1-3; D gene ambiguous. The germline CDR1 and CDR2 sequences are SEHNR and FQNEAQ (reference sequence). This CDR3 comprises 13 residues. Trimming took 6 bases from V and 0 from J, leaving 6 bases between them. CDR3 DNA sequence: TGTGCCAGCAGTCTTAGCTCTGGAAACACCATATATTTT. Amino acid sequence: CASSLSSGNTIYF.

The table lists this clone with a few counts. This sequence joins TRBV10-3 and TRBJ2-7; the match to TRBD1 covers 8 bases. Germline V gene data show CDR1 as ENHRY and CDR2 as SYGVKD. V lost 5 bases and J lost 0; bases outside the gene matches: 9. The CDR3 runs 16 residues. The CDR3, as DNA: TGTGCCATCAGTCCTTCGACAGGGGAAAGCTCCTACGAGCAGTACTTC. This encodes CAISPSTGESSYEQYF.

V is TRBV9 and J is TRBJ2-1; no definite D call. This CDR3 contains 16 residues. V was trimmed by 4 bases and J by 6 bases, leaving 20 bases between them. From germline, CDR1 is SGDLS and CDR2 YYNGEE. CDR3 coding DNA: TGTGCCAGCAGCCCACTTTCCTCTATGGCGCCCAATGAGCAGTTCTTC. The encoded protein is CASSPLSSMAPNEQFF.

This rearrangement joins TRBV19 to TRBJ2-3; TRBD2 matches 7 bases. V shed 3 bases and J 4 bases; nucleotides not matched to a gene: 10. Germline CDR1 reads LNHDA; CDR2 reads SQIVND (reference sequence). CDR3 length: 16 amino acids. CDR3 residues: CASSIVEGGPSDTQYF. The CDR3 DNA is TGTGCCAGTAGTATTGTCGAGGGAGGGCCTTCAGATACGCAGTATTTT.

The gene calls are TRBV4-3 and TRBJ2-7; D is perhaps TRBD1 (6 bases). CDR3 size: 15 residues. The germline V gene encodes CDR1 LGHNA and CDR2 YSLEER. V was clipped by 4 bases and J by 2 bases, with 15 bases between them. CDR3 bases: TGCGCCAGCAGCCCCGCGGCACAGGGTCCCTACGAGCAGTACTTC. It codes for CASSPAAQGPYEQYF.

The V and J genes are TRBV5-1 and TRBJ1-3; 8 nucleotides line up with TRBD1. Germline assignment: CDR1 SGHRS and CDR2 YFSETQ. V trimming: 4 bases; J trimming: 3 bases; junction bases outside the gene matches: 15. The CDR3 is 18 residues long. CDR3 sequence reads: CASSTDRGGLLGGNTIYF. Here the CDR3 DNA reads TGCGCCAGCAGCACAGACAGGGGAGGGCTCCTCGGTGGAAACACCATATATTTT.

With respect to this clone: Other DNA variants within this sample encode the same CDR3. The chain employs TRBV14 and TRBJ2-3; 9 nucleotides align to TRBD2. The ends lost 1 base at V and 4 bases at J; junction bases unmatched: 0. Looked up from germline, CDR1 is SGHDN and CDR2 is FVKESK. This CDR3 comprises 14 residues. CDR3 sequence reads: CASSQGTSADTQYF. In DNA form, the CDR3 reads TGTGCCAGCAGCCAAGGGACTAGCGCAGATACGCAGTATTTT. Full variable domain (rest looked up from reference TRBV14 and TRBJ2-3): EAGVTQFPSHSVIEKGQTVTLRCDPISGHDNLYWYRRVMGKEIKFLLHFVKESKQDESGMPNNRFLAERTGGTYSTLKVQPAELEDSGVYFCASSQGTSADTQYFGPGTRLTVL.

The chain links TRBV5-1 to TRBJ2-3, with D perhaps being TRBD1 or TRBD2 (5 bases each). The V and J ends lost 2 bases and 3 bases respectively, with 16 bases between them. Germline-derived CDR1 and CDR2 are SGHRS and YFSETQ. This CDR3 comprises 16 residues. The CDR3 DNA sequence: TGCGCCAGCAGCTTTACGGGCAGGGAGAGAACAGATACGCAGTATTTT. Translating gives CASSFTGRERTDTQYF. The complete variable domain, with remaining parts taken from reference TRBV5-1 and TRBJ2-3, reads KAGVTQTPRYLIKTRGQQVTLSCSPISGHRSVSWYQQTPGQGLQFLFEYFSETQRNKGNFPGRFSGRQFSNSRSEMNVSTLELGDSALYLCASSFTGRERTDTQYFGPGTRLTVL.

The gene calls are TRBV15 and TRBJ2-3, with D perhaps matching TRBD2 (6 bases). The V end was cut by 8 bases, the J end by 2 bases, with 20 bases between. The CDR3 loop spans 16 amino acids. CDR1 and CDR2 from the germline V gene are LNHNV and YYDKDF (reference sequence). CDR3 sequence: CATYPGRRGTTDTQYF. In DNA, the CDR3 is TGTGCCACCTACCCAGGGCGGCGGGGAACCACAGATACGCAGTATTTT. Filled out from reference TRBV15 and TRBJ2-3, the complete variable domain reads DAMVIQNPRYQVTQFGKPVTLSCSQTLNHNVMYWYQQKSSQAPKLLFHYYDKDFNNEADTPDNFQSRRPNTSFCFLDIRSPGLGDTAMYLCATYPGRRGTTDTQYFGPGTRLTVL.

V usage is TRBV6-1 and J usage is TRBJ1-1; D may be TRBD1 (5 bases). V was clipped by 6 bases and J by 3 bases, with 14 bases between them. The germline CDR1 and CDR2 sequences are MNHNS and SASEGT. The CDR3 totals 14 residues. CDR3 region: CASSLTVSDTEAFF. CDR3 nucleotide sequence: TGTGCCAGCAGCCTGACAGTCAGTGACACTGAAGCTTTCTTT.

This chain connects TRBV4-3 to TRBJ2-3; 9 nucleotides agree with TRBD2. With V trimmed by 1 base and J by 2 bases, 1 base remained unmatched. The CDR3 sequence is 15 residues long. Germline loops: CDR1 LGHNA, CDR2 YSLEER. CDR3 DNA sequence: TGCGCCAGCAGCCAAGTAGCGGGAGCCACAGATACGCAGTATTTT. Translated: CASSQVAGATDTQYF.

The CDR3 region is CASSRDPKASNTEAFF. CDR3 bases: TGTGCCAGCAGCCGGGACCCAAAAGCCTCGAACACTGAAGCTTTCTTT. The V gene is TRBV5-4, the J gene TRBJ1-1; maybe TRBD1 (5 bases). CDR1 and CDR2 from the germline V gene are SGHNT and YYREEE (reference sequence). The V end lost 4 bases, the J end lost 1 base, and 17 bases lay between the germline ends. This CDR3 region has 16 residues.

This sequence joins TRBV11-2 and TRBJ1-1, with 9 bases identical to TRBD1. Per germline, CDR1 SGHAT and CDR2 FQNNGV. The length of the CDR3 is 16 residues. After removal of 2 bases from V and 5 bases from J, the junction contained 9 bases not matched to a gene. The CDR3 DNA reads as TGTGCCAGCAGCTTAACAACAGGGGGCCCATGGACTGAAGCTTTCTTT. It is translated as CASSLTTGGPWTEAFF. The variable domain in full, with the rest retrieved from reference TRBV11-2 and TRBJ1-1, is EAGVAQSPRYKIIEKRQSVAFWCNPISGHATLYWYQQILGQGPKLLIQFQNNGVVDDSQLPKDRFSAERLKGVDSTLKIQPAKLEDSAVYLCASSLTTGGPWTEAFFGQGTRLTVV.

V and J are TRBV5-1 and TRBJ2-7, with 8 bases that match TRBD1. CDR3 length: 16 amino acids. V lost 1 base and J lost 1; bases outside the gene matches: 7. Germline V lookup: CDR1 SGHRS, CDR2 YFSETQ. The CDR3 protein is CASSLYPGTGSYEQYF. CDR3 DNA: TGCGCCAGCAGCTTGTATCCTGGGACAGGATCCTACGAGCAGTACTTC.

The rearrangement uses TRBV28 and TRBJ1-5; no definite D call. Trimming left V 6 bases short and J 0 bases short, with 15 bases between. CDR3 size: 16 residues. Germline V gene sequence: CDR1 MDHEN, CDR2 SYDVKM. CDR3: CASRPRTYYSNQPQHF. The CDR3 DNA is TGTGCCAGCAGACCACGGACGTACTATAGCAATCAGCCCCAGCATTTT.

The chain employs TRBV5-1 and TRBJ2-3; the D gene is possibly TRBD2 (6 bases). From germline, CDR1 is SGHRS and CDR2 YFSETQ. This CDR3 has 15 residues. V dropped 4 bases and J dropped 5 bases, with 17 bases sitting between them. CDR3 sequence (DNA): TGCGCCAGCAGCCGTATGAACGCAGCGGGAGATACGCAGTATTTT. Translating it yields CASSRMNAAGDTQYF.

The chain links TRBV28 to TRBJ2-7, with TRBD1 matching 7 bases. The CDR3 has 14 amino acids. In germline, CDR1 is MDHEN, CDR2 SYDVKM. The junction had 4 bases not matched to a gene; V was cut back by 3 bases and J by 2 bases. Here the CDR3 DNA reads TGTGCCAGCAGTTTCGCACAGGGGACCTACGAGCAGTACTTC. Encoded protein: CASSFAQGTYEQYF.

The J gene is TRBJ2-1, the V gene TRBV6-6; 13 nucleotides align to TRBD2. The trim removed 7 bases at V and 9 bases at J, leaving 6 bases unmatched. Germline CDR1 reads MNHNY; CDR2 reads SVGAGI (reference sequence). The CDR3 covers 14 residues. CDR3 region: CASTSRLAGGEQFF. CDR3 nucleotide sequence: TGTGCCAGCACCTCGCGACTAGCGGGAGGTGAGCAGTTCTTC.

The chain joins TRBV27 to TRBJ2-2; the match to TRBD1 covers 9 bases. The trim removed 2 bases at V and 7 bases at J, leaving 2 bases unmatched. The CDR3 spans 14 residues. In germline, CDR1 is MNHEY, CDR2 SMNVEV (reference sequence). CDR3 in amino acids: CASSLNRGLGELFF. CDR3 coding DNA: TGTGCCAGCAGTTTAAACAGGGGGCTCGGGGAGCTGTTTTTT.

The J gene is TRBJ2-2, the V gene TRBV4-2; perhaps TRBD2 as D (5 bases). CDR1 is LGHNA, CDR2 YNFKEQ, per germline. V lost 1 base, J lost 5 bases, and 17 bases lay in between. This CDR3 is 17 amino acids long. CDR3 nucleotides: TGTGCCAGCAGCCAAGGCGAGGGTCCCGTCCGAACCGGGGAGCTGTTTTTT. It is translated as CASSQGEGPVRTGELFF.

The genes are TRBV27 and TRBJ2-7; D perhaps matches TRBD1 (6 bases). Germline lookup yields CDR1 MNHEY and CDR2 SMNVEV (reference sequence). The V end lost 6 bases, the J end lost 3 bases, and 12 bases lay between the germline ends. The CDR3 covers 13 residues. CDR3 region: CASSRGQNYEQYF. The CDR3 DNA sequence: TGTGCCAGCAGCCGAGGACAGAACTACGAGCAGTACTTC.